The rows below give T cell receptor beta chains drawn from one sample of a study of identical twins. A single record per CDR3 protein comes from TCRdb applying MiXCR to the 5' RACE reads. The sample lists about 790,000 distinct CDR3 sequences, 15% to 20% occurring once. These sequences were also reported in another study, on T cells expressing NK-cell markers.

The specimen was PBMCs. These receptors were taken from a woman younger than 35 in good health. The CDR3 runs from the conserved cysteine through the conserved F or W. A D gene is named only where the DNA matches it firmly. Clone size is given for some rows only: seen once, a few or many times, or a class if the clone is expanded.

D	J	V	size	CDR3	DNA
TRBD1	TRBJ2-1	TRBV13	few	CASSLGYRGMYNEQFF	TGTGCCAGCAGCTTAGGGTACAGGGGGATGTACAATGAGCAGTTCTTC
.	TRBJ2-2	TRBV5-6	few	CASSSDGDTGELFF	TGTGCCAGCAGCTCCGACGGGGACACCGGGGAGCTGTTTTTT
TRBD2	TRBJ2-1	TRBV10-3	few	CAISGGGNYNEQFF	TGTGCCATCAGTGGCGGGGGTAACTACAATGAGCAGTTCTTC
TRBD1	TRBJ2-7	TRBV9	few	CASSTGQGNYEQYF	TGTGCCAGCAGCACGGGACAGGGGAACTACGAGCAGTACTTC
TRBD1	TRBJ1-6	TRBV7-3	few	CASSLRGGQGNSPLHF	TGTGCCAGCAGCTTAAGAGGGGGACAGGGCAATTCACCCCTCCACTTT
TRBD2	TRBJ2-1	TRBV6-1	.	CASRTSGGAGEQFF	TGTGCCAGCAGAACTAGCGGGGGGGCCGGTGAGCAGTTCTTC
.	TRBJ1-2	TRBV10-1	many	CASSGQSNYGYTF	TGCGCCAGCAGTGGACAGAGTAACTATGGCTACACCTTC
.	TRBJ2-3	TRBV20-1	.	CSARVGTLASSTDTQYF	TGCAGTGCTAGGGTAGGGACCCTTGCCTCTAGCACAGATACGCAGTATTTT
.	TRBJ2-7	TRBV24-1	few	CATSDFQYRGKTYEQYF	TGTGCCACCAGTGATTTCCAGTATCGAGGCAAGACCTACGAGCAGTACTTC
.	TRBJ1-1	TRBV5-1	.	CASSLARGEAFF	TGCGCCAGCAGCTTGGCCAGGGGTGAAGCTTTCTTT
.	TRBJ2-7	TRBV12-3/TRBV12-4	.	CASSYRSYEQYF	TGTGCCAGCAGTTACCGATCTTACGAGCAGTACTTC
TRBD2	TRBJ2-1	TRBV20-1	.	CSAMGLAGGLSSYNEQFF	TGCAGTGCGATGGGACTAGCGGGGGGTCTGAGCTCCTACAATGAGCAGTTCTTC
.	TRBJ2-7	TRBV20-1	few	CSARHQGEQYF	TGCAGTGCTAGACACCAGGGCGAACAGTACTTC
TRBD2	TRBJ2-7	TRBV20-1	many	CSARGASGYEQYF	TGCAGTGCTAGAGGGGCTAGCGGTTACGAGCAGTACTTC
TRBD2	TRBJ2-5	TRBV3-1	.	CASPPGLAPIRRETQYF	TGTGCCAGCCCTCCCGGACTAGCGCCTATAAGGCGAGAGACCCAGTACTTC
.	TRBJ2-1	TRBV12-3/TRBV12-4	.	CASLVWGYNEQFF	TGTGCCAGCTTAGTCTGGGGGTACAATGAGCAGTTCTTC
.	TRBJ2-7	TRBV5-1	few	CASSLDGGTYYEQYF	TGCGCCAGCAGCTTGGATGGTGGGACTTACTACGAGCAGTACTTC
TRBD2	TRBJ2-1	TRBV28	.	CASSGAPDYNEQFF	TGTGCCAGTAGCGGGGCCCCCGACTACAATGAGCAGTTCTTC
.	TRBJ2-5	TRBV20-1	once	CSAPPDSSQETQYF	TGCAGTGCTCCTCCCGACAGTAGCCAAGAGACCCAGTACTTC
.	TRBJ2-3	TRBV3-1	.	CASSSSYRESDTQYF	TGTGCCAGCTCCTCCAGTTACAGGGAATCAGATACGCAGTATTTT
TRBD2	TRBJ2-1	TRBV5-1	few	CASSLQSGGASEQFF	TGCGCCAGCAGCTTACAAAGCGGGGGGGCCTCTGAGCAGTTCTTC
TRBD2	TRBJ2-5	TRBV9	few	CASSVTSGKETQYF	TGTGCCAGCAGCGTAACTAGCGGTAAAGAGACCCAGTACTTC
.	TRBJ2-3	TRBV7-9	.	CASSLYQGGPDTQYF	TGTGCCAGCAGCTTGTATCAGGGGGGACCAGATACGCAGTATTTT
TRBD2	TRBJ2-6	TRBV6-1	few	CASTRGSSGGAGANVLTF	TGTGCCAGCACCCGGGGCTCGAGTGGGGGGGCTGGGGCCAACGTCCTGACTTTC
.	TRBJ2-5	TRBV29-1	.	CSVENPAGETQYF	TGCAGCGTTGAAAACCCGGCGGGAGAGACCCAGTACTTC
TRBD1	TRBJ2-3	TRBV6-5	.	CASSYAGTGGTDTQYF	TGTGCCAGCAGTTACGCCGGGACAGGGGGCACAGATACGCAGTATTTT
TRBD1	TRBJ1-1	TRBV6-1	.	CASSVLPPGQGAAAEAFF	TGTGCCAGCAGTGTCCTACCGCCGGGACAGGGAGCGGCAGCTGAAGCTTTCTTT
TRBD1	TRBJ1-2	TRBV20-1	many	CSAGDRGTYGYTF	TGCAGTGCGGGGGACAGGGGAACCTATGGCTACACCTTC
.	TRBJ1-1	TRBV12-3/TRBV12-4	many	CASSRLGNTEAFF	TGTGCCAGCAGCCGACTTGGGAACACTGAAGCTTTCTTT
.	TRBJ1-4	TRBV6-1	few	CASSTRVRPEKLFF	TGTGCCAGCAGTACCCGGGTCCGCCCTGAAAAACTGTTTTTT
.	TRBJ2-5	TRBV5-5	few	CASSLSHTKKETQYF	TGTGCCAGCAGCTTGTCACACACGAAGAAAGAGACCCAGTACTTC
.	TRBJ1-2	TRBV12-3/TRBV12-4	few	CASRHSGVSYGYTF	TGTGCCAGCAGACATAGCGGGGTTAGCTATGGCTACACCTTC
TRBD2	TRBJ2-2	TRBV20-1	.	CSAYSKREGVNTGELFF	TGCAGTGCTTATTCAAAGCGGGAGGGGGTGAACACCGGGGAGCTGTTTTTT
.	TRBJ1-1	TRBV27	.	CASSLSGQGTEAFF	TGTGCCAGCAGTTTATCAGGGCAGGGAACTGAAGCTTTCTTT
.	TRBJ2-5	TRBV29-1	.	CSVPCGVPAEF	TGCAGCGTACCCTGCGGAGTGCCCGCGGAATTC
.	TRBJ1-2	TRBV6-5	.	CASSYGPGNFYGYTF	TGTGCCAGCAGTTATGGGCCCGGCAATTTCTATGGCTACACCTTC
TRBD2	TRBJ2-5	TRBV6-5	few	CASSYSGRFQETQYF	TGTGCCAGCAGTTACTCCGGGAGGTTCCAAGAGACCCAGTACTTC